These 14 T cell receptor beta chains originate from one sample sequenced in a study of shared clonotypes between healthy human individuals (dated by TCRdb to about 2020). Libraries were made using the immunoSEQ multiplex PCR assay. Here the immuneACCESS table is served through TCRdb, limited to in-frame sequences with V and J called. Missing clones are a known gap in these copies; in checked studies unresolved V genes cover under half, and the rest lacks a known reason. In this sample the table shows around 1.9 million clones, 93% of which occur a single time. More than 1.5% of the sample lies in the top ten. CD8 naive samples consisted of CD45RO-negative cells that were positively selected for CCR7, yielding a CD45RA+CCR7+ population without TemRA cells. The sequenced sample consisted of naive CD8+ T cells from PBMCs. In light of the paper, this sample's cell subset or site label describes: CD45RA+CCR7+. The receptors come from a man between 18 and 29 years old in good health. Some clones in this sample may be carry-over from other donors' samples.

CDR3 loop: CASSPSGGTDTQYF. The CDR3 DNA is TGTGCCAGCAGTCCCTCGGGGGGCACAGATACGCAGTATTTT. V usage is TRBV27 and J usage is TRBJ2-3, with TRBD2 as a possible D gene (6 bases). The CDR3 sequence is 14 residues long. The V end lost 5 bases, the J end lost 1 base, and 10 bases lay between the germline ends. Germline V gene data show CDR1 as MNHEY and CDR2 as SMNVEV (reference sequence).

This chain links TRBV2 with TRBJ2-1; the match to TRBD2 covers 9 bases. The CDR3 loop spans 14 amino acids. V lost 4 bases, J lost 3 bases, and 1 base stayed unmatched. Germline CDR1 is SNHLY and CDR2 is FYNNEI. In nucleotides, the CDR3 is TGTGCCAGCAGTGCGACTAGCGGCTACAATGAGCAGTTCTTC. This encodes CASSATSGYNEQFF.

This chain joins TRBV4-3 and TRBJ2-3; perhaps TRBD1 as D (6 bases). Looked up from germline, CDR1 is LGHNA and CDR2 is YSLEER. This CDR3 is built from 15 residues. V gave up 4 bases and J gave up 0 bases, with 11 bases separating them. CDR3 DNA sequence: TGCGCCAGCAGCCGGGACACCCGGAGCACAGATACGCAGTATTTT. Translating gives CASSRDTRSTDTQYF.

As regards this clone: The junction shows a germline mismatch at one end, possibly a read error. The J gene is TRBJ2-7, the V gene TRBV5-1, with a possible D match to TRBD2 (5 bases). In germline, CDR1 is SGHRS, CDR2 YFSETQ. The CDR3 has 14 amino acids. For the CDR3, the DNA is TGCGCCAGTTCCGTCCGGGGATCCACCTACGAGAAGTACTTC. Its translation is CASSVRGSTYEKYF.

This clone was observed once. This chain connects TRBV19 to TRBJ2-7; 13 nucleotides align to TRBD2. Trimming took 5 bases from V and 0 from J; bases not matched to a gene: 1. Germline lookup yields CDR1 LNHDA and CDR2 SQIVND (reference sequence). The CDR3 length is 15 residues. The CDR3 protein is CASSGTSGTSYEQYF. The CDR3 DNA is TGTGCCAGTAGTGGGACTAGCGGGACCTCCTACGAGCAGTACTTC.

J is TRBJ2-7 and V is TRBV21-1; the table's TRBD2 call for D was not verified on the DNA. TRBV21-1 is given as a pseudogene. The CDR3 length is 21 residues. CDR3 region: CASSKRAPLQPPGLGYNEQYF. CDR3 nucleotide sequence: TGTGCCAGCAGCAAAAGGGCCCCCTTGCAGCCTCCGGGACTAGGTTACAACGAGCAGTACTTC.

The chain is built from TRBV4-1 and TRBJ1-1, with D tentatively TRBD1 (5 bases). CDR1 and CDR2 from the germline V gene are MGHRA and YSYEKL. Trimming pared 1 base from V and 3 bases from J, leaving 15 bases between. The CDR3 runs to 16 residues. DNA of the CDR3: TGCGCCAGCAGCCAAGTGGCGGCAGGGCGGGACACTGAAGCTTTCTTT. It codes for CASSQVAAGRDTEAFF.

The V call is TRBV7-6, the J call TRBJ2-1; 10 positions agree with TRBD2. CDR1 and CDR2 (germline): SGHVS, FNYEAQ. This CDR3 comprises 19 residues. J was trimmed by 6 bases and V by 1 base; bases with no gene match: 15. The CDR3 DNA follows: TGTGCCAGCAGCTTAGTAGTTACCGACCTAGCGGGAGTTGTCAATGAGCAGTTCTTC. Amino acid sequence: CASSLVVTDLAGVVNEQFF.

The chain has TRBV2 and TRBJ1-2, with unresolved D. The CDR3 extends over 15 amino acids. Germline V CDR1 and CDR2: SNHLY, FYNNEI. Trimming stripped 0 bases from V and 4 bases from J, with 12 bases between. The CDR3 spells CASSEAGLTGYGYTF. CDR3 nucleotides: TGTGCCAGCAGTGAAGCGGGCCTGACCGGCTATGGCTACACCTTC. The whole variable domain, filled in from reference TRBV2 and TRBJ1-2, reads EPEVTQTPSHQVTQMGQEVILRCVPISNHLYFYWYRQILGQKVEFLVSFYNNEISEKSEIFDDQFSVERPDGSNFTLKIRSTKLEDSAMYFCASSEAGLTGYGYTFGSGTRLTVV.

The V call is TRBV13, the J call TRBJ2-1; D assignment may be TRBD1 or TRBD2 (6 bases each). The CDR3 spans 12 residues. Germline CDR1 reads PRHDT; CDR2 reads FYEKMQ (reference sequence). Trimming left V 10 bases short and J 3 bases short, with 10 bases between. The CDR3 coding sequence is TGTGCCACCGGAGGGGGCTACAATGAGCAGTTCTTC. Translating gives CATGGGYNEQFF.

The chain couples TRBV29-1 to TRBJ2-7, with D perhaps TRBD1 or TRBD2 (5 bases each). CDR1 SQVTM and CDR2 ANQGSEA come from the germline V gene. This CDR3 contains 16 residues. V was clipped by 4 bases and J by 1 base, with 20 bases between them. The chain's CDR3 is CSVVGVENQPSYEQYF. DNA of the CDR3: TGCAGCGTTGTGGGGGTCGAAAACCAACCATCCTACGAGCAGTACTTC.

The J gene is TRBJ1-2, the V gene TRBV13; perhaps TRBD1 as D (6 bases). With 5 bases removed from V and 2 bases from J, the gap between germline ends came to 12 bases. CDR1 and CDR2 from the germline V gene are PRHDT and FYEKMQ (reference sequence). The CDR3 loop spans 14 amino acids. CDR3 loop: CASSPQTGNYGYTF. The CDR3, as DNA: TGTGCCAGCAGCCCGCAGACAGGAAACTATGGCTACACCTTC.

V and J are TRBV23-1 and TRBJ2-7, with D perhaps TRBD1 or TRBD2 (7 bases each). TRBV23-1 falls under the ORF class, with uncertain function. Trimming took 0 bases from V and 3 from J, leaving 24 bases between them. The CDR3 is 19 amino acids. The CDR3 bases are TGCGCCAGCAGTCAATCCGGCAGGGGGGGTCCCTACTACTTCTACGAGCAGTACTTC. Translated: CASSQSGRGGPYYFYEQYF.

V and J are TRBV2 and TRBJ2-2; weak D call: TRBD2 (5 bases). The germline V gene encodes CDR1 SNHLY and CDR2 FYNNEI. CDR3 length equals 14 residues. The germline V and J ends were trimmed by 8 bases and 1 base, with 11 bases remaining between them. The CDR3 region is CASSGKENTGELFF. CDR3 DNA: TGTGCCAGCTCGGGGAAAGAGAACACCGGGGAGCTGTTTTTT.